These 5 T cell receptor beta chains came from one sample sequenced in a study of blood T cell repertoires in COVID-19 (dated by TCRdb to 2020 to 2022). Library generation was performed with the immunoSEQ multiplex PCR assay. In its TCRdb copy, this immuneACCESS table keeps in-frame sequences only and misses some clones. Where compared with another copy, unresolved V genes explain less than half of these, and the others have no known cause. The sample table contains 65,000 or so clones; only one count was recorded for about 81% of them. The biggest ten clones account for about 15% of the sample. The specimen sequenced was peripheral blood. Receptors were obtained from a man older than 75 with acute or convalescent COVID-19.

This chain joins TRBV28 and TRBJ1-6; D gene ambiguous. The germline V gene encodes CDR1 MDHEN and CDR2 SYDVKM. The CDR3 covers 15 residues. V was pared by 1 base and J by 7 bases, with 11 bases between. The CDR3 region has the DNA TGTGCCAGCAGTTTATATGAGGGTCGAAATTCACCCCTCCACTTT. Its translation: CASSLYEGRNSPLHF.

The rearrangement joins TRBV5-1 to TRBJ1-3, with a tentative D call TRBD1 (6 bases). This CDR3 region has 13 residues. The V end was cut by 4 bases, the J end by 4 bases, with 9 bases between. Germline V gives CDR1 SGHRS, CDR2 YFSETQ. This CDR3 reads CASSIGQGNTIYF. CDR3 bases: TGCGCCAGCAGCATCGGACAGGGAAACACCATATATTTT.

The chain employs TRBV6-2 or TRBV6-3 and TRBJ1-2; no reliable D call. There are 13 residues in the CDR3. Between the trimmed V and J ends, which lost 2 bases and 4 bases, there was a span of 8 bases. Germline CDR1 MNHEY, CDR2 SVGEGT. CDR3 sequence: CASSYTLIYGYTF. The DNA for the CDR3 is TGTGCCAGCAGTTACACCCTAATCTATGGCTACACCTTC.

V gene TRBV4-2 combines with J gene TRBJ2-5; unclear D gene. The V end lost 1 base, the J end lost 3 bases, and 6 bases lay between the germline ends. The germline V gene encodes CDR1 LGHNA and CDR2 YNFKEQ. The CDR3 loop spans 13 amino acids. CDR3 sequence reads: CASSQALKETQYF. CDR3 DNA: TGTGCCAGCAGCCAAGCGCTAAAAGAGACCCAGTACTTC.

DNA for the CDR3: TGTGCCAGTAGTCGATCAGGGGAATATCAGCCCCAGCATTTT. Translating it yields CASSRSGEYQPQHF. The chain has TRBV19 and TRBJ1-5, with D possibly TRBD1 on 6 matching bases. Trimming stripped 5 bases from V and 5 bases from J, with 13 bases between. The CDR3 runs 14 residues. Germline values: CDR1 LNHDA, CDR2 SQIVND (reference sequence).